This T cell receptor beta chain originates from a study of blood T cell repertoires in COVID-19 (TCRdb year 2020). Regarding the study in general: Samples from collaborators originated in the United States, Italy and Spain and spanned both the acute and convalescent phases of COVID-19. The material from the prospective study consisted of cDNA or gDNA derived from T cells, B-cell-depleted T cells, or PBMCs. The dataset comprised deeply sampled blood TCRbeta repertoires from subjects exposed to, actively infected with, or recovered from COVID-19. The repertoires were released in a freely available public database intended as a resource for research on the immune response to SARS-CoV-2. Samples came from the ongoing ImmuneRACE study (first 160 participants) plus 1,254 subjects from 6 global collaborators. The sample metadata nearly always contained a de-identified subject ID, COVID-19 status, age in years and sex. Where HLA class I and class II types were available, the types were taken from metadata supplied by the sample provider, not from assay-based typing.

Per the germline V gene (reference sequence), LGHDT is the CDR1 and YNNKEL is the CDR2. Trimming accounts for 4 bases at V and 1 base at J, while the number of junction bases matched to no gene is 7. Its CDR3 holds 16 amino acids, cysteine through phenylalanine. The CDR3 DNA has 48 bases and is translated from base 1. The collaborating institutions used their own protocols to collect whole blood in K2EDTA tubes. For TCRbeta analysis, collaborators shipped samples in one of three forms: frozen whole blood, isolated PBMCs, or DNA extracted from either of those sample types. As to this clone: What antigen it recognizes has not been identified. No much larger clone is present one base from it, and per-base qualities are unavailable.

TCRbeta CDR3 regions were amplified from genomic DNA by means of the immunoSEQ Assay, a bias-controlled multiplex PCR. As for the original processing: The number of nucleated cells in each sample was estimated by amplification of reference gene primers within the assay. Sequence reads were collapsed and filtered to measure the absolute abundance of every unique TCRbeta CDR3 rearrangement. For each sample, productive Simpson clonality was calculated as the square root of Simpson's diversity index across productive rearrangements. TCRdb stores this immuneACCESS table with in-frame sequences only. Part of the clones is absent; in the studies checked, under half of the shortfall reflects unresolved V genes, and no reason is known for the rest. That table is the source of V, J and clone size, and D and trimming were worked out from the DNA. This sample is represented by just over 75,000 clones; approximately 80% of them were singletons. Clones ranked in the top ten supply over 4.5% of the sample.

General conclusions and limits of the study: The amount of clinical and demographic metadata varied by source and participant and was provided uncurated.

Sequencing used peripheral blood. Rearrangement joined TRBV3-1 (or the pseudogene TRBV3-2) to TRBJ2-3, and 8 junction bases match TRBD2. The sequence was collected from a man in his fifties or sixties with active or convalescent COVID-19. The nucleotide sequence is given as TGTGCCAGCAGCCCTCTCGGACTAGCCGGCACAGATACGCAGTATTTT. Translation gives CASSPLGLAGTDTQYF.